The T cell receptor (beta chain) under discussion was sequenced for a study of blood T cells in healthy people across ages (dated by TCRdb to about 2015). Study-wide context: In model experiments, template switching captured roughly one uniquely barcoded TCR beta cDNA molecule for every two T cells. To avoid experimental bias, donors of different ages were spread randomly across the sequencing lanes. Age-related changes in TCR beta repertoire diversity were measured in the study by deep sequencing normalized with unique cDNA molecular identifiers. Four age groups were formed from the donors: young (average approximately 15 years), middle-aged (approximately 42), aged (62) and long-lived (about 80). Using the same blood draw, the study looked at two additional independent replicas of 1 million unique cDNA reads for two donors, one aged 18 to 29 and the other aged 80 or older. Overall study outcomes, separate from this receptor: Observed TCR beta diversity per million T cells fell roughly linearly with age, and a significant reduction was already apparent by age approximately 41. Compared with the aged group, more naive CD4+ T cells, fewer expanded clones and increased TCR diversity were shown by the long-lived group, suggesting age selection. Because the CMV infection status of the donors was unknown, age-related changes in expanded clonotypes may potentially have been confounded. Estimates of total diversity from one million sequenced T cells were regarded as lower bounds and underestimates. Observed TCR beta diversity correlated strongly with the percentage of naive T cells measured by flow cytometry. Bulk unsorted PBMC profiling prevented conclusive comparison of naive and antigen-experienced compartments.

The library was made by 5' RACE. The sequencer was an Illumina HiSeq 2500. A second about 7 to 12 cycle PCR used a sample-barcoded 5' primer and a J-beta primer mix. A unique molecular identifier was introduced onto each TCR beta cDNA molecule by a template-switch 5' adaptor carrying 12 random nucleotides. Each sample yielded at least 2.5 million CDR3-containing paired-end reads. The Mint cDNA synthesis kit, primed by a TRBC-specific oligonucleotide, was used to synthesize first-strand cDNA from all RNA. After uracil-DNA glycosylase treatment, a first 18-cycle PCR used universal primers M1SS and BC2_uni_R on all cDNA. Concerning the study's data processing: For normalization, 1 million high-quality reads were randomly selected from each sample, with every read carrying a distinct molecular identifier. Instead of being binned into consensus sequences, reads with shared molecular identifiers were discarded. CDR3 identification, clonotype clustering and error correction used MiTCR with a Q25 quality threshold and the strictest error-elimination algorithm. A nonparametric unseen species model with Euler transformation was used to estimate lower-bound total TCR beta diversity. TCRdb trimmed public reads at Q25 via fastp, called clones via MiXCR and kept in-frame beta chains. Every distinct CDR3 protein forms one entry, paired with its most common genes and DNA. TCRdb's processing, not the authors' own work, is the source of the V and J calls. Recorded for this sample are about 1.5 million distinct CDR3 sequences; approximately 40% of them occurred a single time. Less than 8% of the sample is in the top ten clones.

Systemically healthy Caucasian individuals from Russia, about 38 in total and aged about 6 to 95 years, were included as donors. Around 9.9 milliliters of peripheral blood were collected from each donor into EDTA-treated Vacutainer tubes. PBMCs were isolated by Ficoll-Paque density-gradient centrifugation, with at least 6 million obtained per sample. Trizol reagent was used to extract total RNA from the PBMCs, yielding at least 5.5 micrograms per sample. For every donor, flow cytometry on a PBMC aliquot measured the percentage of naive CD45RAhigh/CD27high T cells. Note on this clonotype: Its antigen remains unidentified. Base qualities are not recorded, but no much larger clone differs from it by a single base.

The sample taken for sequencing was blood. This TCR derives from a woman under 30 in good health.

The CDR3 is CASSQAGSAGTEAFF. The bases read TGTGCCAGCAGCCAAGCCGGGAGCGCGGGCACTGAAGCTTTCTTT. Recombination joined TRBV14 with TRBJ1-1, with the identity of the D gene unclear. The CDR3 spans 15 residues, from the cysteine through the phenylalanine. The read is trimmed to its CDR3 DNA, 45 bases read in frame from base 1. The CDR1 and CDR2 encoded by the germline V gene are SGHDN and FVKESK. The V end loses 1 base and the J end loses 4 bases, and a stretch of 13 bases separates them.